The 21 T cell receptor beta chains below were found in one sample sequenced in a study of technical replicates of blood from several donors (TCRdb year 2017). Receptors were amplified or captured by the immunoSEQ multiplex PCR assay. The immuneACCESS repertoire file appears here via TCRdb, limited to in-frame rearrangements. These files lack a portion of the clones; in checked studies, under half of the deficit traces to unresolved V genes, and the cause of the others is not known. For this sample there are under 70,000 clones; about 86% appear just once. The top ten clones comprise over 5.5% of the sample. Material for sequencing was PBMCs. The receptors here all came from a human donor in good health. Some clones in this sample may be carry-over from other donors' samples.

The V gene is TRBV7-9, the J gene TRBJ2-7, with 13 nucleotides matching TRBD2. This CDR3 is 15 amino acids long. The V and J ends lost 6 bases and 6 bases, in that order; junction bases with no gene match: 8. CDR1 and CDR2 from the germline V gene are SEHNR and FQNEAQ (reference sequence). The DNA for the CDR3 is TGTGCCAGCAGTGACCCTCGGACTAGCGGGGGCGAGCAGTACTTC. Translation gives CASSDPRTSGGEQYF.

This chain uses TRBV10-3 with TRBJ2-7; tentatively, D is TRBD2 (6 bases). The CDR3 loop spans 15 amino acids. V gave up 0 bases and J gave up 6 bases, with 15 bases separating them. Germline-derived CDR1 and CDR2 are ENHRY and SYGVKD. This CDR3 is CAISESSLVSGEQYF. The CDR3 region has the DNA TGTGCCATCAGTGAGTCGTCACTAGTTAGCGGCGAGCAGTACTTC.

V usage is TRBV2 and J usage is TRBJ1-4, with TRBD1 identical over 8 bases. V trimming: 7 bases; J trimming: 10 bases; junction bases outside the gene matches: 14. The CDR3 sequence is 15 residues long. The V gene's germline CDR1 is SNHLY and CDR2 FYNNEI. The CDR3 sequence is CASNQGAGSSGKLFF. DNA for the CDR3: TGTGCCAGCAACCAGGGGGCGGGATCCTCGGGAAAACTGTTTTTT.

This clone was seen just once. The chain couples TRBV5-6 to TRBJ2-6; 11 nucleotides line up with TRBD1. CDR1 and CDR2 from the germline V gene are SGHDT and YYEEEE. The ends lost 5 bases at V and 0 bases at J; junction bases unmatched: 7. This CDR3 contains 18 residues. The CDR3 loop is CASRKSGTGGSGANVLTF. The CDR3 DNA sequence: TGTGCCAGCAGAAAATCCGGGACAGGGGGCTCTGGGGCCAACGTCCTGACTTTC.

The chain uses TRBV29-1 and TRBJ1-1; maybe TRBD1 (6 bases). CDR1 is SQVTM and CDR2 is ANQGSEA in the germline V gene. The CDR3 has 13 amino acids. V gave up 7 bases and J gave up 0 bases, with 12 bases separating them. The CDR3 protein is CSARQDLNTEAFF. Here the CDR3 DNA reads TGCAGCGCCCGACAGGACCTGAACACTGAAGCTTTCTTT.

This clone was seen a few times. V and J are TRBV7-2 and TRBJ1-1; 9 nucleotides match TRBD1. The germline V gene encodes CDR1 SGHTA and CDR2 FQGNSA. The junction had 5 bases not matched to a gene; V was cut back by 5 bases and J by 10 bases. The length of the CDR3 is 12 residues. The CDR3 bases are TGTGCCAGCAGCGAACAGGGGGCGCGAGCTTTCTTT. Encoded protein: CASSEQGARAFF.

CDR3 in amino acids: CASSQEAGLAGELFF. CDR3 sequence (DNA): TGCGCCAGCAGCCAAGAGGCGGGATTAGCCGGGGAGCTGTTTTTT. The J gene is TRBJ2-2, the V gene TRBV4-3; weak D call: TRBD2 (6 bases). CDR3 length: 15 amino acids. Germline V gene lookup returns CDR1 LGHNA and CDR2 YSLEER. V lost 0 bases and J lost 6, with 11 bases in between.

Concerning this clone: The same CDR3 arises from other DNA sequences in this sample as well. This rearrangement joins TRBV6-1 to TRBJ1-5; 7 bases agree with TRBD1. The CDR3 contains 14 residues. V lost 4 bases and J lost 4; bases outside the gene matches: 4. Germline V gene lookup returns CDR1 MNHNS and CDR2 SASEGT. This CDR3 reads CASSGAGGNQPQHF. CDR3 DNA: TGTGCCAGCAGTGGGGCAGGGGGTAATCAGCCCCAGCATTTT.

The V call is TRBV5-6, the J call TRBJ2-7; 9 nucleotides line up with TRBD1. The length of the CDR3 is 14 residues. After removal of 4 bases from V and 5 bases from J, the junction contained 7 bases not matched to a gene. CDR1 and CDR2 from the germline V gene are SGHDT and YYEEEE. As DNA, the CDR3 is TGTGCCAGCAGCCCCGGACAGGGGTGGAACGAGCAGTACTTC. Its protein product is CASSPGQGWNEQYF.

The V gene is TRBV4-2, the J gene TRBJ1-2; TRBD1 aligns across 8 bases. With 0 bases clipped from V and 3 bases from J, the junction kept 9 bases outside the gene matches. CDR1 LGHNA and CDR2 YNFKEQ come from the germline V gene. The CDR3 is 17 amino acids. The CDR3 sequence: CASSQEGQGASHYGYTF. The CDR3 DNA follows: TGTGCCAGCAGCCAAGAAGGGCAGGGGGCATCTCACTATGGCTACACCTTC.

V and J are TRBV5-5 and TRBJ1-2; TRBD1 aligns across 7 bases. Germline values: CDR1 SGHKS, CDR2 YYEKEE (reference sequence). This CDR3 spans 14 amino acids. V was clipped by 4 bases and J by 2 bases; unmatched bases: 5. The CDR3 DNA reads TGTGCCAGCAGCCTGGGGACAGAAAACTATGGCTACACCTTC. It encodes CASSLGTENYGYTF.

The chain carries TRBV6-1 and TRBJ2-7; 8 bases agree with TRBD1. V shed 5 bases, J shed 3 bases, and the junction held 6 bases outside the gene matches. This CDR3 contains 14 residues. Germline V gene data show CDR1 as MNHNS and CDR2 as SASEGT. The CDR3 region is CASSIDRGNYEQYF. In DNA form, the CDR3 reads TGTGCCAGCAGTATTGACAGGGGCAACTACGAGCAGTACTTC.

The rearrangement joins TRBV19 to TRBJ1-1, with 7 bases lining up with TRBD1. V lost 1 base and J lost 7; bases outside the gene matches: 9. This CDR3 has 15 amino acids. Germline V lookup: CDR1 LNHDA, CDR2 SQIVND (reference sequence). The CDR3 DNA reads TGTGCCAGTAGTATAGTGGGAAGACAGGGAGTTGAAGCTTTCTTT. Translating gives CASSIVGRQGVEAFF.

The chain couples TRBV18 to TRBJ2-1; D possibly corresponds to TRBD1 (5 bases). There are 12 residues in the CDR3. Germline V CDR1 and CDR2: KGHSH, LQKENI. The V end lost 3 bases, the J end lost 9 bases, and 9 bases lay between the germline ends. The CDR3 region is CASSPPQGEQFF. In nucleotides, the CDR3 is TGTGCCAGCTCACCTCCTCAGGGTGAGCAGTTCTTC.

This clone was seen once. The chain has TRBV6-5 and TRBJ2-1, with 8 bases identical to TRBD1. CDR3 length: 13 residues. CDR1 MNHEY and CDR2 SVGAGI come from the germline V gene. With V trimmed by 4 bases and J by 8 bases, 4 bases remained unmatched. The CDR3 nucleotides are TGTGCCAGCAGTTCGGACAGGGTCGATGAGCAGTTCTTC. This gives the protein CASSSDRVDEQFF.

This sequence joins TRBV4-2 and TRBJ2-3, with 9 bases lining up with TRBD1. Looked up from germline, CDR1 is LGHNA and CDR2 is YNFKEQ. The CDR3 consists of 16 residues. J gave up 6 bases and V 0 bases, and 7 bases lay outside the gene matches. The CDR3 sequence is CASSQEGVGQGDTQYF. For the CDR3, the DNA is TGTGCCAGCAGCCAAGAAGGAGTAGGACAGGGGGATACGCAGTATTTT.

The chain has TRBV2 and TRBJ1-5, with 10 nucleotides matching TRBD1. The germline V gene has CDR1 SNHLY and CDR2 FYNNEI. Trimming removed 6 bases from V and 6 bases from J; junction bases left unmatched: 5. CDR3 size: 14 residues. The CDR3 spells CASSPRDRGQPQHF. In nucleotides, the CDR3 is TGTGCCAGCAGCCCTAGGGACAGGGGTCAGCCCCAGCATTTT.

The rearrangement links TRBV7-3 to TRBJ2-3; unclear D gene. Looked up from germline, CDR1 is SGHTA and CDR2 is FQGTGA. V gave up 3 bases and J gave up 0 bases, with 4 bases separating them. This CDR3 contains 13 residues. The CDR3 sequence: CASSLYSTDTQYF. CDR3 coding DNA: TGTGCCAGCAGCTTGTATAGCACAGATACGCAGTATTTT. Full variable domain (missing parts from reference TRBV7-3 and TRBJ2-3): GAGVSQTPSNKVTEKGKYVELRCDPISGHTALYWYRQSLGQGPEFLIYFQGTGAADDSGLPNDRFFAVRPEGSVSTLKIQRTERGDSAVYLCASSLYSTDTQYFGPGTRLTVL.

This clone was recorded only once. The gene calls are TRBV19 and TRBJ1-2, with D hard to call. This CDR3 region has 14 residues. Between the trimmed V and J ends, which lost 4 bases and 3 bases, there was a span of 12 bases. Germline CDR1 is LNHDA and CDR2 is SQIVND (reference sequence). The CDR3 nucleotides read TGTGCCAGTAGTAGAGGGTACTCGGACTATGGCTACACCTTC. It is translated as CASSRGYSDYGYTF.

The chain joins TRBV6-4 to TRBJ2-7; weak D call: TRBD1 (6 bases). Trimming stripped 6 bases from V and 2 bases from J, with 17 bases between. CDR1 and CDR2 from the germline V gene are MRHNA and SNTAGT. This CDR3 is built from 15 residues. The CDR3 reads CASRYREGGPYEQYF. CDR3 DNA: TGTGCCAGCAGGTACAGGGAAGGTGGGCCCTACGAGCAGTACTTC.

The rearrangement links TRBV6-5 to TRBJ2-3, with 10 bases identical to TRBD2. Trimming removed 2 bases from V and 4 bases from J; junction bases left unmatched: 6. The V gene's germline CDR1 is MNHEY and CDR2 SVGAGI. This CDR3 contains 16 residues. In nucleotides, the CDR3 is TGTGCCAGCAGTTACGTGAGCGGGGGGGCAGCAGATACGCAGTATTTT. Its protein product is CASSYVSGGAADTQYF.